This T cell receptor (beta chain) was recovered during a study of cytomegalovirus exposure and HLA in healthy donors. General observations from the study: Analysis performed later showed TCR beta chains linked to HLA being more clonally expanded than equally common others. The authors reported that TCR beta sequences could predict HLA-A and HLA-B alleles. These predictions were accurate for most subjects in the first cohort. What a later analysis showed was that several of the most significant clusters appeared linked to common viral pathogens. Rare TCR sequences dominated, though some public TCRs recurred in many donors.

A note on this clone: Its target is not known.

The PCR contained 60 Vbeta and 13 Jbeta primers. This table comes from immunoSEQ multiplex PCR, and its TCRdb copy is limited to in-frame clones, with some not included. Of about 76,000 clones in the sample, roughly 73% were seen once. This CDR3 region has 14 residues. Germline-derived CDR1 and CDR2 are MNHEY and SMNVEV (reference sequence). V lost 5 bases to trimming and J lost 4 bases; unmatched junction nucleotides: 5. The sample consisted of PBMCs. The receptor comes from a woman in her forties in good health and CMV-seropositive. The rearrangement joins TRBV27 to TRBJ1-2; 9 bases fit TRBD1. For the CDR3, the DNA is TGTGCCAGCAGTCAAACAGGGGGCGGCTATGGCTACACCTTC. This gives the protein CASSQTGGGYGYTF.